Shown below are 14 T cell receptor beta chains from a single sample sequenced in a study of blood T cell repertoires in COVID-19. Sequencing used immunoSEQ multiplex PCR; TCRdb keeps in-frame clones, though not all of them. The sample shows 200,000 to 300,000 clones, roughly 84% of them seen only once. Sequencing used peripheral blood. The source of these receptors is a man between 40 and 49 years old who had recovered from COVID-19.

The V and J genes are TRBV6-5 and TRBJ1-4; the match to TRBD1 covers 7 bases. V lost 6 bases and J lost 7; bases outside the gene matches: 8. Germline V gives CDR1 MNHEY, CDR2 SVGAGI. This CDR3 region has 14 residues. Here the CDR3 reads CASSATGWGEKLFF. As DNA, the CDR3 is TGTGCCAGCAGCGCGACAGGGTGGGGTGAAAAACTGTTTTTT.

The rearrangement uses TRBV10-3 and TRBJ2-1; 7 bases match TRBD2. The V and J ends lost 6 bases and 6 bases, in that order; junction bases with no gene match: 8. The CDR3 has 14 residues. Germline CDR1 ENHRY, CDR2 SYGVKD. CDR3 DNA sequence: TGTGCCATCAGAGATCGCGGGGGACCCAATGAGCAGTTCTTC. It is translated as CAIRDRGGPNEQFF.

The J gene is TRBJ2-3, the V gene TRBV10-3; possible D gene TRBD2, 6 bases. The CDR3 has 16 amino acids. Germline V gene lookup returns CDR1 ENHRY and CDR2 SYGVKD. Between the trimmed V and J ends, which lost 3 bases and 9 bases, there was a span of 22 bases. The chain's CDR3 is CAISDPRELGRLTQYF. In nucleotides, the CDR3 is TGTGCCATCAGTGACCCCCGGGAGCTTGGCCGGTTGACGCAGTATTTT.

The V and J genes are TRBV6-5 and TRBJ2-7; D call uncertain. Germline V gene lookup returns CDR1 MNHEY and CDR2 SVGAGI. The CDR3 has 12 residues. The ends were cut back, 0 bases at V and 5 bases at J, with 5 bases in the middle. CDR3 residues: CASSYSRNEQYF. The CDR3 nucleotides are TGTGCCAGCAGTTACTCGCGGAACGAGCAGTACTTC.

The chain recombines TRBV5-1 with TRBJ2-5; 7 bases agree with TRBD2. Germline assignment: CDR1 SGHRS and CDR2 YFSETQ. Losses at the gene ends were 4 bases for V and 4 bases for J; bases not matched to a gene: 13. The CDR3 is 16 residues long. The CDR3 bases are TGCGCCAGCAGCACCGGGACTAAAAACTTTGTAGAGACCCAGTACTTC. It codes for CASSTGTKNFVETQYF.

The V and J genes are TRBV7-2 and TRBJ2-2; D is perhaps TRBD1 (5 bases). Looked up from germline, CDR1 is SGHTA and CDR2 is FQGNSA. The CDR3 length is 15 residues. Trimming left V 5 bases short and J 6 bases short, with 16 bases between. The CDR3 DNA sequence: TGTGCCAGCAGCCCCCAGGGTGGGTACCCCGGGGAGCTGTTTTTT. Amino acids: CASSPQGGYPGELFF.

This clone was seen many times. In the same sample, other DNA sequences code for this CDR3. V usage is TRBV7-6 and J usage is TRBJ2-1; possibly TRBD2 for D (5 bases). The CDR3 has 15 amino acids. V shed 5 bases and J shed 0 bases, with 11 bases lying between them. Germline loops: CDR1 SGHVS, CDR2 FNYEAQ. The CDR3 is CASSLSGISYNEQFF. DNA of the CDR3: TGTGCCAGCAGCCTGAGCGGAATCTCCTACAATGAGCAGTTCTTC. The full variable domain, rest sourced from reference TRBV7-6 and TRBJ2-1, is GAGVSQSPRYKVTKRGQDVALRCDPISGHVSLYWYRQALGQGPEFLTYFNYEAQQDKSGLPNDRFSAERPEGSISTLTIQRTEQRDSAMYRCASSLSGISYNEQFFGPGTRLTVL.

This clone was picked up one time. The chain recombines TRBV10-3 with TRBJ1-4, with D possibly being TRBD1 (5 bases). The CDR3 is 15 amino acids. V dropped 0 bases and J dropped 7 bases, with 12 bases sitting between them. Germline-derived CDR1 and CDR2 are ENHRY and SYGVKD. In nucleotides, the CDR3 is TGTGCCATCAGTGAGTCCGCAGGGATGGGTGAAAAACTGTTTTTT. Its protein is CAISESAGMGEKLFF.

Here the CDR3 reads CASTPWPAGAVNYGYTF. For the CDR3, the DNA is TGTGCCAGCACTCCCTGGCCGGCGGGGGCCGTTAACTATGGCTACACCTTC. The rearrangement joins TRBV27 to TRBJ1-2, with D tentatively TRBD1 (6 bases). From germline, CDR1 is MNHEY and CDR2 SMNVEV (reference sequence). This CDR3 contains 17 residues. V shed 7 bases and J shed 1 base, with 22 bases lying between them.

The chain joins TRBV7-9 to TRBJ2-2, with a possible D match to TRBD1 (5 bases). In germline, CDR1 is SEHNR, CDR2 FQNEAQ (reference sequence). V gave up 5 bases and J gave up 6 bases, with 13 bases separating them. CDR3 length: 14 residues. DNA for the CDR3: TGTGCCAGCAGCCGAGCCTCAGGGCCCGGGGAGCTGTTTTTT. Protein product: CASSRASGPGELFF.

The genes are TRBV5-4 and TRBJ2-7; the D is unclear. The V gene's germline CDR1 is SGHNT and CDR2 YYREEE (reference sequence). Trimming removed 0 bases at V and 5 bases at J, with 12 bases between. This CDR3 is built from 14 residues. As DNA, the CDR3 is TGTGCCAGCAGCTTGGAAAGCGTCGTCAACGAGCAGTACTTC. It codes for CASSLESVVNEQYF.

The chain couples TRBV4-1 to TRBJ1-1; D ambiguous. Trimming took 5 bases from V and 2 from J, leaving 12 bases between them. CDR3 length: 14 residues. Germline V gene lookup returns CDR1 MGHRA and CDR2 YSYEKL. The CDR3 DNA reads TGCGCCAGCAGCGGTCCCGGACTAAACACTGAAGCTTTCTTT. Translation: CASSGPGLNTEAFF.

This clone has only a few counts. The chain joins TRBV7-9 to TRBJ2-5; D gene ambiguous. This CDR3 contains 12 residues. Germline CDR1 SEHNR, CDR2 FQNEAQ (reference sequence). Trimming removed 1 base from V and 5 bases from J, with 5 bases in between. In DNA, the CDR3 is TGTGCCAGCAGCTTAGTTCGGGAGACCCAGTACTTC. Translated, it gives CASSLVRETQYF.

The V call is TRBV6-2 or TRBV6-3, the J call TRBJ1-5; D call uncertain. The CDR3 extends over 13 amino acids. V was pared by 4 bases and J by 10 bases, with 14 bases between. Germline assignment: CDR1 MNHEY and CDR2 SVGEGT. In DNA, the CDR3 is TGTGCCAGCAGTTCAACAAGTCCCCAACCCCAGCATTTT. Translation: CASSSTSPQPQHF.